The entry that follows covers one TCR beta chain sequence. TCRdb's table, derived via immunoSEQ multiplex PCR, lists solely in-frame clones and lacks some. Found here are approximately 170,000 clones, 92% of them singletons; the top ten hold less than 0.75%. Deletions cut 4 bases from V and 11 bases from J, with 14 bases between. Germline-derived CDR1 and CDR2 are MDHEN and SYDVKM. The CDR3 extends over 13 amino acids. This sample was taken from a study of control samples from healthy donors and cancer patients. The source material was blood. This chain uses TRBV28 with TRBJ1-4; weak D call: TRBD1 (6 bases). The TCR originated in a woman under 40 in good health. The CDR3 DNA reads as TGTGCCAGCAGTTCAGGACAGAAGGGGAAACTGTTTTTT. Amino acid sequence: CASSSGQKGKLFF.